This TCR beta chain was retrieved from a study of CD8 T cells in ankylosing spondylitis. Study results and limitations: Disease-linked clones reportedly showed significant enrichment in matched ankylosing spondylitis synovial fluid. Peripheral blood held disease-linked clones only at relatively low frequency, and these were CD8+. Previous work reported some of these motif variants in the synovial fluid and blood of reactive arthritis.

V was shortened by 4 bases and J by 2 bases, with 0 bases between the two germline ends. The CDR3 sequence is 11 residues long. This clonotype came up many times. The antigen is unknown. Preparation of TCR beta libraries was done by quantitative 5'-RACE with molecular barcodes. Each CDR3 protein gets one entry after TCRdb re-called the 5' RACE reads with MiXCR. The sample holds about 130,000 distinct CDR3 sequences, about a tenth seen once. The chain links TRBV12-3 or TRBV12-4 to TRBJ2-1; D remains unclear. This receptor was taken from a male donor with ankylosing spondylitis or in good health (not recorded which). The sample was blood, either unsorted or a sorted T cell fraction (not recorded which). CDR3 nucleotides: TGTGCCAGCAGTTCCTACAATGAGCAGTTCTTC. This codes for CASSSYNEQFF.